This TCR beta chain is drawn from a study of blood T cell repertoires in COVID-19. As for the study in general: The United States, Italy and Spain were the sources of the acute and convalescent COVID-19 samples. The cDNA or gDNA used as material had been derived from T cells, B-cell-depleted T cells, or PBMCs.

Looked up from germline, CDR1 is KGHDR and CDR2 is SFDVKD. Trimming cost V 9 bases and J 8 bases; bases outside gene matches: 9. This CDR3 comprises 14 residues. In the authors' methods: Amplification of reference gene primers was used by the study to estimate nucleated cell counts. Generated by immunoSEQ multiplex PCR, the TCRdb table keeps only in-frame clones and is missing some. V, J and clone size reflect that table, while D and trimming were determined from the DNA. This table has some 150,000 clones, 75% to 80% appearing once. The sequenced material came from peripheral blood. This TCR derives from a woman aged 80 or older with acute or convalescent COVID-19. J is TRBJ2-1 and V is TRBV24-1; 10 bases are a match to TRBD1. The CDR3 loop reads CATQPGQGWDEQFF. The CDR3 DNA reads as TGTGCCACCCAACCGGGACAGGGGTGGGATGAGCAGTTCTTC.